Listed here are 30 T cell receptor beta chains from one sample, sequenced in a study of blood T cells in healthy people across ages. A second PCR of 7 to 11 cycles used a sample-barcoded 5' primer and a J-beta primer mix. MiXCR was run by TCRdb on the 5' RACE reads, yielding one entry per CDR3 protein. This table holds fewer than 2,000,000 distinct CDR3 sequences, around 36% found once. The sequenced sample consisted of blood. The receptors shown here come from a woman in her thirties in good health.

The CDR3 DNA reads as TGTGCCAGCAGCGTGGGGATTAACTATGGCTACACCTTC. This encodes CASSVGINYGYTF. The chain employs TRBV9 and TRBJ1-2; unclear D gene. Between the trimmed V and J ends, which lost 2 bases and 1 base, there was a span of 6 bases. Germline CDR1 reads SGDLS; CDR2 reads YYNGEE. The CDR3 totals 13 residues. The full variable domain, rest sourced from reference TRBV9 and TRBJ1-2, is DSGVTQTPKHLITATGQRVTLRCSPRSGDLSVYWYQQSLDQGLQFLIQYYNGEERAKGNILERFSAQQFPDLHSELNLSSLELGDSALYFCASSVGINYGYTFGSGTRLTVV.

This clonotype was picked up a small number of times. The chain has TRBV3-1 and TRBJ1-5; 7 bases map to TRBD1. V gave up 4 bases and J gave up 7 bases; unmatched junction bases: 13. Germline CDR1 reads LGHDT; CDR2 reads YNNKEL (reference sequence). This CDR3 comprises 16 residues. The CDR3 here is CASSPNGGTARQPQHF. Written as DNA, the CDR3 is TGTGCCAGCAGCCCGAACGGCGGGACAGCCAGGCAGCCCCAGCATTTT.

V is TRBV20-1 and J is TRBJ2-1, with 11 bases lining up with TRBD2. The CDR3 runs 16 residues. The junction had 10 bases not matched to a gene; V was cut back by 4 bases and J by 5 bases. Germline V lookup: CDR1 DFQATT, CDR2 SNEGSKA (reference sequence). CDR3 protein: CSAKDGVAGGNNEQFF. CDR3 DNA sequence: TGCAGTGCTAAAGACGGTGTAGCGGGAGGGAACAATGAGCAGTTCTTC.

V usage is TRBV15 and J usage is TRBJ1-1, with D possibly TRBD1 on 6 matching bases. V dropped 5 bases and J dropped 10 bases, with 11 bases sitting between them. The CDR3 length is 11 residues. Germline V CDR1 and CDR2: LNHNV, YYDKDF (reference sequence). CDR3 coding DNA: TGTGCCACCAGCGGGGGGCGAGGAGCTTTCTTT. This gives the protein CATSGGRGAFF.

The chain recombines TRBV12-3 or TRBV12-4 with TRBJ2-5, with 10 nucleotides matching TRBD1. The end of the DNA aligns better with TRBJ2-7, so the J call may be wrong. This CDR3 contains 14 residues. CDR3 protein: CASSRTGGGSEQYF. In DNA form, the CDR3 reads TGTGCCAGCAGCCGGACAGGGGGTGGTTCCGAGCAGTACTTC.

V usage is TRBV20-1 and J usage is TRBJ2-5; tentatively, D is TRBD2 (5 bases). The CDR3 totals 14 residues. From germline, CDR1 is DFQATT and CDR2 SNEGSKA (reference sequence). Deletions cut 5 bases from V and 0 bases from J, with 13 bases between. For the CDR3, the DNA is TGCAGTGCTGGACCTCGGGGTAACCAAGAGACCCAGTACTTC. This sequence encodes CSAGPRGNQETQYF.

V is TRBV20-1 and J is TRBJ2-7; D not certain. The CDR3 extends over 15 amino acids. The germline CDR1 and CDR2 sequences are DFQATT and SNEGSKA (reference sequence). The germline V and J ends were trimmed by 0 bases and 2 bases, with 14 bases remaining between them. CDR3 residues: CSARDRRLDAYEQYF. Written as DNA, the CDR3 is TGCAGTGCTAGAGATCGGCGACTCGACGCCTACGAGCAGTACTTC.

The rearrangement uses TRBV5-1 and TRBJ2-1, with D possibly being TRBD2 (7 bases). Germline V gene data show CDR1 as SGHRS and CDR2 as YFSETQ. This CDR3 is built from 16 residues. V lost 0 bases and J 9 bases, leaving 19 bases between the germline ends. The CDR3 coding sequence is TGCGCCAGCAGCTTGGAGGCGGGAGCAGGGGTAGGTGAGCAGTTCTTC. Amino acids: CASSLEAGAGVGEQFF.

This clonotype was observed a few times. The chain joins TRBV6-2 or TRBV6-3 to TRBJ2-7; TRBD2 matches at 8 bases. V gave up 1 base and J gave up 5 bases; unmatched junction bases: 19. The germline V gene encodes CDR1 MNHEY and CDR2 SVGEGT. CDR3 length: 19 residues. The CDR3 reads CASSYYEGFIERESNEQYF. The DNA of the CDR3 is TGTGCCAGCAGTTACTACGAGGGATTTATTGAGCGGGAGTCCAACGAGCAGTACTTC.

The chain combines TRBV9 with TRBJ2-7; a weak D match, TRBD2 (6 bases). The germline V and J ends were trimmed by 4 bases and 1 base, with 18 bases remaining between them. The CDR3 contains 16 residues. CDR1 and CDR2 from the germline V gene are SGDLS and YYNGEE. The CDR3 here is CASSSPTVGGSYEQYF. Here the CDR3 DNA reads TGTGCCAGCAGCTCACCTACGGTGGGGGGATCCTACGAGCAGTACTTC. The entire variable domain, with the rest obtained from reference TRBV9 and TRBJ2-7, is as follows: DSGVTQTPKHLITATGQRVTLRCSPRSGDLSVYWYQQSLDQGLQFLIQYYNGEERAKGNILERFSAQQFPDLHSELNLSSLELGDSALYFCASSSPTVGGSYEQYFGPGTRLTVT.

This clonotype has a handful of counts. The CDR3 nucleotides are TGCAGTGCTAGAGAAGCGGGGGGCATCTACGAGCAGTACTTC. This codes for CSAREAGGIYEQYF. This chain uses TRBV20-1 with TRBJ2-7, with 9 bases matching TRBD2. CDR1 and CDR2 from the germline V gene are DFQATT and SNEGSKA (reference sequence). There are 14 residues in the CDR3. J gave up 3 bases and V 0 bases, and 3 bases lay outside the gene matches.

This clonotype was picked up one time. V is TRBV15 and J is TRBJ1-5; D is uncertain. This CDR3 is 12 amino acids long. Germline V gene sequence: CDR1 LNHNV, CDR2 YYDKDF (reference sequence). Trimming cost V 2 bases and J 3 bases, with 2 bases left between them. In nucleotides, the CDR3 is TGTGCCACCAGCAGACCCAATCAGCCCCAGCATTTT. This sequence encodes CATSRPNQPQHF.

The V and J genes are TRBV7-9 and TRBJ2-2, with a weak D call TRBD1 (5 bases). Trimming stripped 3 bases from V and 5 bases from J, with 7 bases between. Germline V gene data show CDR1 as SEHNR and CDR2 as FQNEAQ (reference sequence). This CDR3 has 13 residues. DNA of the CDR3: TGTGCCAGCAGCTTTCAGGGTACCGGGGAGCTGTTTTTT. This codes for CASSFQGTGELFF.

The chain has TRBV27 and TRBJ1-1; the D is unclear. From germline, CDR1 is MNHEY and CDR2 SMNVEV (reference sequence). V lost 8 bases, J lost 1 base, and 11 bases lay in between. The CDR3 has 13 residues. The chain's CDR3 is CASGMGGNTEAFF. The CDR3 DNA is TGTGCCAGCGGCATGGGAGGGAACACTGAAGCTTTCTTT.

The sample holds one count of this clonotype. The chain recombines TRBV29-1 with TRBJ2-1, with D perhaps matching TRBD2 (6 bases). This CDR3 is built from 15 residues. Germline CDR1 reads SQVTM; CDR2 reads ANQGSEA. The germline V and J ends were trimmed by 8 bases and 3 bases, with 20 bases remaining between them. The chain's CDR3 is CSISSGADYYNEQFF. The CDR3 DNA is TGCAGCATCTCAAGCGGAGCGGACTACTACAATGAGCAGTTCTTC.

This clonotype turned up a few times. The gene calls are TRBV6-2 or TRBV6-3 and TRBJ2-5, with D uncertain. CDR3 length equals 9 residues. V lost 2 bases, J lost 13 bases, and 5 bases lay in between. Germline V gene sequence: CDR1 MNHEY, CDR2 SVGEGT. The CDR3 reads CASSYPPYF. The CDR3 nucleotides read TGTGCCAGCAGTTACCCCCCGTACTTC.

In this sample, this clonotype turned up once. V and J are TRBV11-1 and TRBJ1-1, with D unclear. The CDR3 totals 12 residues. The germline V gene encodes CDR1 SGHAT and CDR2 FQDESV (reference sequence). With 2 bases removed from V and 6 bases from J, the gap between germline ends came to 7 bases. The CDR3 DNA sequence: TGTGCCAGCAGCTTAATCACCGCTGAAGCTTTCTTT. As protein: CASSLITAEAFF.

This clonotype showed up just a few times. CDR3 residues: CASSLLTGYSYEQYF. The CDR3, as DNA: TGTGCCAGCAGTTTATTGACAGGATACTCCTACGAGCAGTACTTC. The gene calls are TRBV28 and TRBJ2-7; D is possibly TRBD1 (6 bases). Germline values: CDR1 MDHEN, CDR2 SYDVKM. This CDR3 is 15 amino acids long. Trimming left V 1 base short and J 0 bases short, with 10 bases between.

The V call is TRBV20-1, the J call TRBJ1-2; no clear D gene. This CDR3 region has 11 residues. Germline CDR1 and CDR2: DFQATT and SNEGSKA (reference sequence). V lost 6 bases to trimming and J lost 8 bases, with 13 bases between them. The CDR3 reads CSADGLGGYTF. The CDR3 DNA sequence: TGCAGTGCCGACGGTCTAGGAGGCTACACCTTC.

This clonotype showed up many times. CDR3: CSARTTSGGHNEQFF. CDR3 nucleotide sequence: TGCAGTGCTCGCACGACTAGCGGGGGACACAATGAGCAGTTCTTC. The chain carries TRBV20-1 and TRBJ2-1, with 12 positions matching TRBD2. The CDR3 is 15 amino acids. V shed 5 bases, J shed 5 bases, and the junction held 7 bases outside the gene matches. In germline, CDR1 is DFQATT, CDR2 SNEGSKA (reference sequence).

The rearrangement joins TRBV28 to TRBJ2-1, with TRBD2 matching 10 bases. The CDR3 is made up of 17 amino acids. The V and J ends lost 10 bases and 0 bases, in that order; junction bases with no gene match: 12. Germline CDR1 and CDR2: MDHEN and SYDVKM. CDR3 bases: TGTGCCACCGCTAGCGGGAGATCCGGGAGCTCCTACAATGAGCAGTTCTTC. This encodes CATASGRSGSSYNEQFF. The full variable domain, in which reference TRBV28 and TRBJ2-1 provide the parts outside the CDR3, is DVKVTQSSRYLVKRTGEKVFLECVQDMDHENMFWYRQDPGLGLRLIYFSYDVKMKEKGDIPEGYSVSREKKERFSLILESASTNQTSMYLCATASGRSGSSYNEQFFGPGTRLTVL.

This clonotype was picked up many times. V gene TRBV20-1 combines with J gene TRBJ2-2; weak D call: TRBD2 (7 bases). The length of the CDR3 is 15 residues. V lost 3 bases to trimming and J lost 3 bases, with 14 bases between them. Per germline, CDR1 DFQATT and CDR2 SNEGSKA (reference sequence). This CDR3 reads CSASWRGGDTGELFF. CDR3 bases: TGCAGTGCTAGTTGGAGGGGGGGCGACACCGGGGAGCTGTTTTTT.

The V gene is TRBV2, the J gene TRBJ2-5; no clear D gene. There are 15 residues in the CDR3. Trimming cost V 4 bases and J 5 bases, with 17 bases left between them. In germline, CDR1 is SNHLY, CDR2 FYNNEI. CDR3 protein: CASSALTGLGETQYF. CDR3 DNA sequence: TGTGCCAGCAGTGCCCTAACGGGCCTGGGCGAGACCCAGTACTTC.

The chain combines TRBV6-5 with TRBJ1-1; D ambiguous. There are 11 residues in the CDR3. V was pared by 5 bases and J by 3 bases, with 4 bases between. From germline, CDR1 is MNHEY and CDR2 SVGAGI. The DNA of the CDR3 is TGTGCCAGCAGTCAGTACACTGAAGCTTTCTTT. This codes for CASSQYTEAFF.

The chain employs TRBV4-1 and TRBJ2-5; D may match TRBD1 or TRBD2 (5 bases each). Germline V lookup: CDR1 MGHRA, CDR2 YSYEKL. Trimming removed 2 bases at V and 3 bases at J, with 13 bases between. The CDR3 has 15 amino acids. The DNA of the CDR3 is TGCGCCAGCAGCCAACCAGGGACCAACGAAGAGACCCAGTACTTC. It encodes CASSQPGTNEETQYF.

In this sample, this clonotype turned up a few times. The chain uses TRBV7-9 and TRBJ2-5, with 8 bases aligning to TRBD2. CDR1 SEHNR and CDR2 FQNEAQ come from the germline V gene (reference sequence). This CDR3 is built from 16 residues. The V and J ends lost 4 bases and 5 bases, in that order; junction bases with no gene match: 12. CDR3 amino acids: CASSSLSGGRGETQYF. The CDR3 DNA reads TGTGCCAGCAGCTCTCTGAGCGGGGGCCGAGGCGAGACCCAGTACTTC.

The gene calls are TRBV10-3 and TRBJ2-2, with D maybe TRBD2 (5 bases). V was pared by 1 base and J by 6 bases, with 12 bases between. The CDR3 length is 15 residues. Germline CDR1 reads ENHRY; CDR2 reads SYGVKD. The CDR3 nucleotides read TGTGCCATCAGTGAGTTCGGGGAAGCGGCCGGGGAGCTGTTTTTT. Protein product: CAISEFGEAAGELFF.

This clonotype showed up many times. V usage is TRBV19 and J usage is TRBJ2-7; TRBD1 agrees at 8 bases. Germline V CDR1 and CDR2: LNHDA, SQIVND (reference sequence). The CDR3 extends over 14 amino acids. V lost 9 bases, J lost 4 bases, and 11 bases stayed unmatched. The CDR3 here is CASSIGTGSYEQYF. The CDR3 nucleotides are TGTGCCAGCAGCATCGGGACAGGATCTTACGAGCAGTACTTC.

The J gene is TRBJ2-7, the V gene TRBV7-6; TRBD2 aligns across 10 bases. This CDR3 has 14 amino acids. V dropped 6 bases and J dropped 6; count of bases not matched to a gene: 8. Germline V gene data show CDR1 as SGHVS and CDR2 as FNYEAQ. This CDR3 is CASRRLAGAVEQYF. The CDR3 nucleotides are TGTGCCAGCAGACGACTAGCGGGTGCCGTCGAGCAGTACTTC.

The chain couples TRBV11-2 to TRBJ2-7, with D uncertain. This CDR3 region has 14 residues. Germline-derived CDR1 and CDR2 are SGHAT and FQNNGV. The germline V and J ends were trimmed by 3 bases and 1 base, with 10 bases remaining between them. The CDR3 loop is CASSLDRLSYEQYF. CDR3 nucleotide sequence: TGTGCCAGCAGCTTGGACCGCCTTTCCTACGAGCAGTACTTC.